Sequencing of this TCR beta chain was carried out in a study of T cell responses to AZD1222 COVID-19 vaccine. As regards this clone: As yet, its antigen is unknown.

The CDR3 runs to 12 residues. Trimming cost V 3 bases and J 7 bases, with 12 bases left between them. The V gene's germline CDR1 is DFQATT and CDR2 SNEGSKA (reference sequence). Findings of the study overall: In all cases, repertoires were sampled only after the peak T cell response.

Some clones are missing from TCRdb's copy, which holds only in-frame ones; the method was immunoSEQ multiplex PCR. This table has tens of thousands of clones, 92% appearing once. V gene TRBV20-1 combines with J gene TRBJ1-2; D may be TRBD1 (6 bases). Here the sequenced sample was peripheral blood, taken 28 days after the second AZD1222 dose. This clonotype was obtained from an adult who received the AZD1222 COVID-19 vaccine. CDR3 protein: CSASQGSSGYTF. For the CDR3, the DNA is TGCAGTGCTAGTCAGGGGTCAAGTGGCTACACCTTC.